This T cell receptor (beta chain) was observed in a study of CD8+CD57+ T cells in acquired aplastic anemia. Previously, flow cytometry had revealed CD8+CD57+ cell expansion in the patients chosen for sequencing. CDR3 and TCR beta VDJ profiling relied on a genomic DNA template. TCRdb re-called the reads through MiXCR, storing one row per CDR3 protein. The sample has approximately 170,000 distinct CDR3 sequences; about half are singletons. Germline V gene data show CDR1 as KGHDR and CDR2 as SFDVKD. V lost 5 bases and J 5 bases, leaving 9 bases between the germline ends. The CDR3 has 13 amino acids. This clonotype appeared a few times.

The rearrangement uses TRBV24-1 and TRBJ2-1; D is perhaps TRBD1 (5 bases). The receptor was isolated from a human donor with aplastic anemia. Input material: sorted CD4+, CD8+, or CD8+CD57+ T cells (not recorded which) from PBMCs. CDR3 DNA sequence: TGTGCCACCAGTGGTGACAGAAACAATGAGCAGTTCTTC. As protein: CATSGDRNNEQFF.